Sequencing of this TCR beta chain was carried out in a study of blood T cell repertoires in COVID-19. Study at large: COVID-19 samples from acute and convalescent phases originated in the United States, Italy and Spain. The analysed material was cDNA or gDNA that came from T cells, B-cell-depleted T cells, or PBMCs.

As processed by the authors: Cell counts per sample came from amplifying reference gene primers. The table came from immunoSEQ multiplex PCR; TCRdb's copy has only in-frame clones and leaves some out. The DNA was the basis for D and trimming; V, J and clone size are from that table. This table holds roughly 90,000 clones, roughly 88% found once. This CDR3 spans 14 amino acids. The germline CDR1 and CDR2 sequences are SGDLS and YYNGEE. V was cut by 3 bases and J by 3 bases, with 11 bases left in between. V is TRBV9 and J is TRBJ2-3; D may be TRBD1 (5 bases). This sequence was found in a human donor with active COVID-19. The donor label of this sample is uncertain. Input material: peripheral blood. DNA of the CDR3: TGTGCCAGCAGCGAGGGGCAGAGGACAGATACGCAGTATTTT. Amino acids: CASSEGQRTDTQYF.